Detailed here is one T cell receptor beta chain. Its target is not known. Assay used: immunoSEQ multiplex PCR; TCRdb lists only in-frame clones, some missing. The sample lists about 52,000 clones; 90% to 95% were seen once. V shed 0 bases, J shed 1 base, and the junction held 6 bases outside the gene matches. This CDR3 contains 18 residues. CDR1 and CDR2 (germline): LGHNA, YSLEER. The sample originates from a study of OX40 agonist ivuxolimab in advanced cancers. Study-level points and caveats: Compared with CD4+, CD8+ T cells on average had more expanded clones.

J is TRBJ2-2 and V is TRBV4-3, with 9 bases matching TRBD2. The TCR sequence derives from an adult with an advanced solid tumor such as melanoma, head and neck, liver or kidney cancer. The starting material was CD4+ or CD8+ T cells sorted from blood, obtained in a trial of the OX40 agonist ivuxolimab. The CDR3: CASSQEGLAGMNTGELFF. CDR3 DNA sequence: TGCGCCAGCAGCCAAGAAGGGCTAGCGGGGATGAACACCGGGGAGCTGTTTTTT.